The 27 T cell receptor beta chains given below trace back to one sample, sequenced in a study of blood T cell repertoires in COVID-19. Measured with immunoSEQ multiplex PCR; TCRdb has only the in-frame clones, and not every one. Here the sample spans 220,000 or so clones, around four fifths being singletons. What was sequenced was peripheral blood. The receptor source for this set is a man aged 30 to 45 with active or convalescent COVID-19.

This sequence joins TRBV7-2 and TRBJ1-5, with D unresolved. Germline CDR1 SGHTA, CDR2 FQGNSA. The CDR3 is 14 residues long. The V gene lost 5 bases and the J gene lost 4 bases, with 12 bases spanning the gap. The CDR3 reads CASSPDSGNQPQHF. CDR3 coding DNA: TGTGCCAGCAGCCCGGACTCGGGGAATCAGCCCCAGCATTTT.

This clone showed up just once. The CDR3 sequence: CASSPDRMGSYEQYF. The CDR3 DNA is TGTGCCAGCAGTCCCGACAGAATGGGGTCCTACGAGCAGTACTTC. This rearrangement joins TRBV27 to TRBJ2-7; possibly TRBD1 for D (5 bases). V was pared by 5 bases and J by 1 base, with 15 bases between. This CDR3 spans 15 amino acids. Germline lookup yields CDR1 MNHEY and CDR2 SMNVEV (reference sequence).

CDR3 coding DNA: TGTGCCAGCAGCTACCGACAGGGCGACACCGGGGAGCTGTTTTTT. Its protein is CASSYRQGDTGELFF. The chain recombines TRBV7-9 with TRBJ2-2; TRBD1 matches at 7 bases. Germline trimming cut 4 bases from V and 3 bases from J; bases unmatched to any gene: 5. Germline V gene sequence: CDR1 SEHNR, CDR2 FQNEAQ (reference sequence). The CDR3 runs to 15 residues.

As DNA, the CDR3 is TGCGCCAGCAGCTTGTCAGGGGGCAGGGACCTCTACGAGCAGTACTTC. Translating gives CASSLSGGRDLYEQYF. The V and J genes are TRBV5-1 and TRBJ2-7; 8 bases align to TRBD1. The ends lost 1 base at V and 3 bases at J; junction bases unmatched: 9. CDR3 size: 16 residues. Germline CDR1 is SGHRS and CDR2 is YFSETQ.

The chain links TRBV7-2 to TRBJ2-2, with D tentatively TRBD2 (5 bases). The CDR3 totals 14 residues. V was cut by 6 bases and J by 6 bases, with 14 bases left in between. In germline, CDR1 is SGHTA, CDR2 FQGNSA. The CDR3 nucleotides read TGTGCCAGCAGGGGCGGTCGGGATCCCGGGGAGCTGTTTTTT. Protein product: CASRGGRDPGELFF.

The rearrangement links TRBV5-1 to TRBJ1-6, with a weak D call TRBD1 (5 bases). The CDR3 sequence is 13 residues long. V was pared by 2 bases and J by 10 bases, with 10 bases between. Per germline, CDR1 SGHRS and CDR2 YFSETQ. The CDR3 DNA sequence: TGCGCCAGCAGCTTCCAGGGTGAATCACCCCTCCACTTT. Its translation is CASSFQGESPLHF.

The gene calls are TRBV19 and TRBJ1-6; no clear D. Trimming cost V 1 base and J 6 bases, with 7 bases left between them. CDR3 length: 14 amino acids. CDR1 LNHDA and CDR2 SQIVND come from the germline V gene (reference sequence). CDR3 loop: CASSIATGNSPLHF. As DNA, the CDR3 is TGTGCCAGTAGTATAGCCACGGGTAATTCACCCCTCCACTTT.

The chain employs TRBV6-4 and TRBJ1-6, with D perhaps matching TRBD1 (5 bases). This CDR3 has 14 residues. The V end lost 6 bases, the J end lost 8 bases, and 14 bases lay between the germline ends. In germline, CDR1 is MRHNA, CDR2 SNTAGT. CDR3 amino acids: CASSPGGVDSPLHF. The CDR3 nucleotides read TGTGCCAGCAGCCCCGGGGGGGTGGATTCACCCCTCCACTTT.

The V and J genes are TRBV4-2 and TRBJ2-7; D may be TRBD2 (7 bases). Germline V CDR1 and CDR2: LGHNA, YNFKEQ. With 0 bases removed from V and 0 bases from J, the gap between germline ends came to 12 bases. The CDR3 covers 16 residues. CDR3 in amino acids: CASSQDRGGLSYEQYF. In DNA form, the CDR3 reads TGTGCCAGCAGCCAAGATAGGGGGGGCCTCTCCTACGAGCAGTACTTC.

The V gene is TRBV10-3, the J gene TRBJ2-7; D gene uncertain. Germline V gives CDR1 ENHRY, CDR2 SYGVKD. V lost 7 bases, J lost 7 bases, and 17 bases lay in between. The CDR3 has 13 residues. The CDR3 loop reads CAITLGPSEEQYF. The DNA for the CDR3 is TGTGCCATCACGCTAGGCCCCTCGGAAGAGCAGTACTTC.

The rearrangement joins TRBV6-2 or TRBV6-3 to TRBJ2-7; 11 bases align to TRBD2. The CDR3 totals 16 residues. The V and J ends lost 2 bases and 2 bases, in that order; junction bases with no gene match: 5. Germline V CDR1 and CDR2: MNHEY, SVGEGT. The CDR3 region has the DNA TGTGCCAGCAGTTACGCTAGCGGGAGGCCGGCCTACGAGCAGTACTTC. This sequence encodes CASSYASGRPAYEQYF.

The chain links TRBV6-2 or TRBV6-3 to TRBJ2-7; possible D gene TRBD2, 6 bases. Per germline, CDR1 MNHEY and CDR2 SVGEGT. The ends were cut back, 2 bases at V and 7 bases at J, with 12 bases in the middle. This CDR3 comprises 13 residues. CDR3 sequence reads: CASSYGGAGEQYF. CDR3 in DNA: TGTGCCAGCAGTTACGGAGGGGCGGGGGAGCAGTACTTC.

This chain connects TRBV15 to TRBJ1-2; the D gene is possibly TRBD1 (6 bases). This CDR3 is 15 amino acids long. V lost 0 bases and J 1 base, leaving 9 bases between the germline ends. The germline gives CDR1 LNHNV, CDR2 YYDKDF (reference sequence). The CDR3 spells CATSRDGQNNYGYTF. In nucleotides, the CDR3 is TGTGCCACCAGCAGAGATGGACAGAATAACTATGGCTACACCTTC.

In regard to this clone: Likely a read error: the CDR3 ends without its conserved phenylalanine or tryptophan. The DNA is omitted, as the CDR3 cannot be located on it reliably, and the CDR3 follows TCRdb's listing. J is TRBJ2-3 and V is TRBV5-3; the listed D gene, TRBD1, was not tested against the DNA. TRBV5-3 is identified as an open reading frame with a role that is uncertain. Counting both end residues, the CDR3 totals 14 amino acids. CDR3: CARSRPTGTGARIG.

A single count supports this clone. The V and J genes are TRBV4-1 and TRBJ1-5; 10 nucleotides line up with TRBD1. There are 19 residues in the CDR3. The ends lost 1 base at V and 0 bases at J; junction bases unmatched: 9. Per the germline V gene, CDR1 is MGHRA and CDR2 is YSYEKL. The CDR3 here is CASSQGRGQGSYSNQPQHF. Written as DNA, the CDR3 is TGCGCCAGCAGCCAAGGGCGGGGACAGGGGAGTTATAGCAATCAGCCCCAGCATTTT.

Here the CDR3 reads CASSSGVVSNQPQHF. CDR3 coding DNA: TGTGCCAGCAGCAGCGGGGTTGTCAGCAATCAGCCCCAGCATTTT. The chain joins TRBV7-2 to TRBJ1-5, with unresolved D. CDR3 length: 15 amino acids. The germline V and J ends were trimmed by 5 bases and 1 base, with 12 bases remaining between them. Germline V gene data show CDR1 as SGHTA and CDR2 as FQGNSA.

CDR3 residues: CASSPGQHTGELFF. CDR3 sequence (DNA): TGTGCCAGCAGCCCCGGACAGCACACCGGGGAGCTGTTTTTT. The chain joins TRBV7-3 to TRBJ2-2; D is possibly TRBD1 (6 bases). V was pared by 5 bases and J by 3 bases, with 10 bases between. Germline assignment: CDR1 SGHTA and CDR2 FQGTGA. This CDR3 spans 14 amino acids. The variable domain in full, with the rest retrieved from reference TRBV7-3 and TRBJ2-2, is GAGVSQTPSNKVTEKGKYVELRCDPISGHTALYWYRQSLGQGPEFLIYFQGTGAADDSGLPNDRFFAVRPEGSVSTLKIQRTERGDSAVYLCASSPGQHTGELFFGEGSRLTVL.

The V gene is TRBV7-9, the J gene TRBJ2-7; D is ambiguous. This CDR3 comprises 11 residues. CDR1 is SEHNR, CDR2 FQNEAQ, per germline (reference sequence). Deletions cut 7 bases from V and 7 bases from J, with 11 bases between. CDR3 DNA: TGTGCCAGCACCCCTCAGGAAGAGCAGTACTTC. This codes for CASTPQEEQYF.

The chain joins TRBV24-1 to TRBJ2-1; tentative D call: TRBD2 (5 bases). The CDR3 has 13 amino acids. Trimming removed 5 bases at V and 6 bases at J, with 10 bases between. Germline V lookup: CDR1 KGHDR, CDR2 SFDVKD. The CDR3 nucleotides are TGTGCCACCAGTGCGGAGGTTATCAATGAGCAGTTCTTC. Amino acid sequence: CATSAEVINEQFF.

In its sample, this clone was seen once. The gene calls are TRBV7-2 and TRBJ2-7; 13 bases fit TRBD2. This CDR3 region has 16 residues. Trimming cost V 4 bases and J 2 bases; bases outside gene matches: 5. Germline CDR1 SGHTA, CDR2 FQGNSA. CDR3 loop: CASSSSTSGRTYEQYF. In DNA, the CDR3 is TGTGCCAGCAGCTCTTCGACTAGCGGGAGGACCTACGAGCAGTACTTC.

The chain has TRBV5-1 and TRBJ2-2; the D is unclear. CDR3 size: 15 residues. Trimming took 0 bases from V and 6 from J, leaving 12 bases between them. The V gene's germline CDR1 is SGHRS and CDR2 YFSETQ. In nucleotides, the CDR3 is TGCGCCAGCAGCTTGGTTCAAAGTGGCCCCGGGGAGCTGTTTTTT. Translated, it gives CASSLVQSGPGELFF.

The J gene is TRBJ2-5, the V gene TRBV10-3; 12 positions match TRBD2. Germline V lookup: CDR1 ENHRY, CDR2 SYGVKD. The CDR3 spans 15 residues. The V gene end was trimmed by 3 bases and the J gene end by 1 base; junction bases not matched to a gene: 0. The CDR3 DNA is TGTGCCATCAGTGAACTAGCGGGGGGCCAAGAGACCCAGTACTTC. The encoded protein is CAISELAGGQETQYF.

This clone was counted only a few times. This chain uses TRBV18 with TRBJ1-1; no definite D call. The germline V gene encodes CDR1 KGHSH and CDR2 LQKENI. The CDR3 is 14 amino acids. V was trimmed by 3 bases and J by 8 bases, leaving 16 bases between them. The CDR3 here is CASSPEFSPEEAFF. In nucleotides, the CDR3 is TGTGCCAGCTCACCCGAATTTAGTCCGGAGGAAGCTTTCTTT.

V usage is TRBV3-1 (or the pseudogene TRBV3-2) and J usage is TRBJ2-5; D unresolved. Germline V gives CDR1 LGHDT, CDR2 YNNKEL (reference sequence). The CDR3 totals 12 residues. V was shortened by 1 base and J by 5 bases, with 5 bases between the two germline ends. The CDR3, as DNA: TGTGCCAGCAGCCAAGTGAGTGAGACCCAGTACTTC. Translated, it gives CASSQVSETQYF.

The CDR3, as DNA: TGTGCCAGCAGCTTATGGTTAGCGGGGCGCACCGCGGGAGATACGCAGTATTTT. As protein: CASSLWLAGRTAGDTQYF. This chain joins TRBV7-2 and TRBJ2-3; TRBD2 matches 8 bases. The CDR3 has 18 residues. CDR1 is SGHTA and CDR2 is FQGNSA in the germline V gene. With V trimmed by 2 bases and J by 5 bases, 15 bases remained unmatched.

This rearrangement joins TRBV6-5 to TRBJ1-4; the match to TRBD1 covers 7 bases. With V trimmed by 6 bases and J by 8 bases, 3 bases remained unmatched. Germline-derived CDR1 and CDR2 are MNHEY and SVGAGI. CDR3 size: 12 residues. DNA for the CDR3: TGTGCCAGCAGGACAGGGAGCGAAAAACTGTTTTTT. Translated, it gives CASRTGSEKLFF.

The chain couples TRBV27 to TRBJ2-3; 12 bases align to TRBD2. Germline values: CDR1 MNHEY, CDR2 SMNVEV (reference sequence). CDR3 size: 20 residues. The V and J ends lost 2 bases and 1 base, in that order; junction bases with no gene match: 13. CDR3 bases: TGTGCCAGCAGTTTAGAGGTTGCGTCTAGCGGGGGGGCCGGCACAGATACGCAGTATTTT. This gives the protein CASSLEVASSGGAGTDTQYF.